The 22 T cell receptor beta chains below come from one sample, sequenced in a study of T-cell reconstitution after alpha-beta-depleted transplantation in children. Preparation of the TCRbeta library involved a method that used unique molecular identifiers. Via MiXCR, TCRdb re-called the PCR reads, giving one row per CDR3 protein. The data hold about 460,000 distinct CDR3 sequences, with about 10% observed a single time. Sample: PBMCs, taken before TCRalphabeta/CD19-depleted stem cell transplant. The origin of the receptors is a child between 2 and 9 years old with inherited bone marrow failure, due to receive a stem cell transplant.

This clonotype was seen a few times. This chain links TRBV4-1 with TRBJ1-1; D may be TRBD1 (5 bases). Looked up from germline, CDR1 is MGHRA and CDR2 is YSYEKL. Deletions cut 0 bases from V and 5 bases from J, with 16 bases between. The CDR3 loop spans 16 amino acids. The CDR3 nucleotides read TGCGCCAGCAGCCAAGATCCTTACCCGGAGGGGACTGAAGCTTTCTTT. The encoded protein is CASSQDPYPEGTEAFF.

This clonotype has a count of ten or more. This chain connects TRBV11-2 to TRBJ2-7, with 9 bases matching TRBD1. The CDR3 contains 15 residues. CDR1 is SGHAT and CDR2 is FQNNGV in the germline V gene. Trimming removed 4 bases from V and 4 bases from J; junction bases left unmatched: 8. The CDR3 DNA is TGTGCCAGCAGCTCCCGGGACAGGGATAGATACGAGCAGTACTTC. This sequence encodes CASSSRDRDRYEQYF.

The chain links TRBV30 to TRBJ2-1; no definite D call. CDR1 is GTSNPN, CDR2 SVGIG, per germline (reference sequence). Trimming took off 0 bases at V and 6 bases at J, with 9 bases between the two ends. The CDR3 totals 13 residues. The CDR3 nucleotides are TGTGCCTGGAGTGTCGGATACCCCAATGAGCAGTTCTTC. This gives the protein CAWSVGYPNEQFF.

This clonotype has at least ten counts. This chain links TRBV20-1 with TRBJ1-5; D call uncertain. This CDR3 region has 15 residues. Germline V gives CDR1 DFQATT, CDR2 SNEGSKA (reference sequence). V was clipped by 6 bases and J by 2 bases, with 17 bases between them. Here the CDR3 reads CSAGRTEWGNQPQHF. The DNA of the CDR3 is TGCAGTGCCGGACGAACGGAGTGGGGCAATCAGCCCCAGCATTTT.

The rearrangement uses TRBV28 and TRBJ2-7; the D gene is possibly TRBD2 (5 bases). CDR1 is MDHEN, CDR2 SYDVKM, per germline. The length of the CDR3 is 15 residues. V was trimmed by 7 bases and J by 4 bases, leaving 20 bases between them. The CDR3 DNA is TGTGCCAGCACCCTTGAGTCGGGGTCACCTTACGAGCAGTACTTC. Translation: CASTLESGSPYEQYF. The full variable domain, rest sourced from reference TRBV28 and TRBJ2-7, is DVKVTQSSRYLVKRTGEKVFLECVQDMDHENMFWYRQDPGLGLRLIYFSYDVKMKEKGDIPEGYSVSREKKERFSLILESASTNQTSMYLCASTLESGSPYEQYFGPGTRLTVT.

This clonotype has a count of ten or more. V usage is TRBV20-1 and J usage is TRBJ2-3; D is unresolved. V was shortened by 7 bases and J by 1 base, with 12 bases between the two germline ends. The germline V gene encodes CDR1 DFQATT and CDR2 SNEGSKA (reference sequence). The CDR3 has 13 residues. CDR3 DNA sequence: TGCAGTGAGGAAGGGTTAGGCACAGATACGCAGTATTTT. Protein sequence: CSEEGLGTDTQYF.

The table lists this clonotype with many counts. The V call is TRBV6-5, the J call TRBJ2-1; D uncertain. CDR3 size: 14 residues. The V end was cut by 6 bases, the J end by 4 bases, with 13 bases between. CDR1 is MNHEY and CDR2 is SVGAGI in the germline V gene. This chain's CDR3 is CASRGGFRYNEQFF. CDR3 sequence (DNA): TGTGCCAGCAGGGGCGGTTTTAGGTACAATGAGCAGTTCTTC.

This clonotype was observed a few times. The V gene is TRBV25-1, the J gene TRBJ2-5; D remains ambiguous. V shed 6 bases and J shed 4 bases, with 15 bases lying between them. CDR3 length: 14 amino acids. The germline V gene has CDR1 MGHDK and CDR2 SYGVNS. CDR3 sequence (DNA): TGTGCCAGCAGCGTCTCCCGGGCCGGAGAGACCCAGTACTTC. Translation gives CASSVSRAGETQYF.

A few counts support this clonotype. V gene TRBV19 combines with J gene TRBJ2-1; no clear D gene. Looked up from germline, CDR1 is LNHDA and CDR2 is SQIVND (reference sequence). The CDR3 runs to 14 residues. V was clipped by 3 bases and J by 4 bases, with 10 bases between them. CDR3 nucleotides: TGTGCCAGTAGTATCGACACGGAGTACAATGAGCAGTTCTTC. Protein: CASSIDTEYNEQFF.

This clonotype was picked up many times. The chain couples TRBV11-2 to TRBJ2-7, with D unresolved. This CDR3 comprises 13 residues. Germline V lookup: CDR1 SGHAT, CDR2 FQNNGV. Between the trimmed V and J ends, which lost 5 bases and 1 base, there was a span of 9 bases. For the CDR3, the DNA is TGTGCCAGCAGCCAAACACCGTCCTACGAGCAGTACTTC. This sequence encodes CASSQTPSYEQYF.

In its sample, this clonotype was seen many times. This chain joins TRBV5-1 and TRBJ2-6, with D tentatively TRBD2 (5 bases). The CDR3 runs 16 residues. The ends were cut back, 0 bases at V and 4 bases at J, with 11 bases in the middle. CDR1 SGHRS and CDR2 YFSETQ come from the germline V gene. CDR3 protein: CASSLVEVAGANVLTF. CDR3 sequence (DNA): TGCGCCAGCAGCTTGGTGGAGGTGGCCGGGGCCAACGTCCTGACTTTC.

There are many counts of this clonotype. The rearrangement links TRBV9 to TRBJ2-1; TRBD1 is a possible D gene (6 bases). The V gene's germline CDR1 is SGDLS and CDR2 YYNGEE. The CDR3 runs 12 residues. With 3 bases removed from V and 10 bases from J, the gap between germline ends came to 11 bases. CDR3 sequence reads: CASSALRGEQFF. The CDR3 DNA is TGTGCCAGCAGCGCTTTAAGGGGGGAGCAGTTCTTC. Based on the CDR3 plus reference TRBV9 and TRBJ2-1, the full variable domain is DSGVTQTPKHLITATGQRVTLRCSPRSGDLSVYWYQQSLDQGLQFLIQYYNGEERAKGNILERFSAQQFPDLHSELNLSSLELGDSALYFCASSALRGEQFFGPGTRLTVL.

The sample holds a few counts of this clonotype. The chain is built from TRBV20-1 and TRBJ2-1; D might be TRBD2 (5 bases). The V end lost 4 bases, the J end lost 6 bases, and 10 bases lay between the germline ends. This CDR3 contains 12 residues. Germline V gives CDR1 DFQATT, CDR2 SNEGSKA (reference sequence). The CDR3 region has the DNA TGCAGTGCTATACTAGTCGTCAATGAGCAGTTCTTC. This codes for CSAILVVNEQFF.

V usage is TRBV27 and J usage is TRBJ2-2; a weak D match, TRBD1 (6 bases). V lost 5 bases and J 2 bases, leaving 15 bases between the germline ends. The CDR3 totals 16 residues. CDR1 and CDR2 from the germline V gene are MNHEY and SMNVEV (reference sequence). The CDR3, as DNA: TGTGCCAGCAGTCCCCCGCAGGGGTATAACACCGGGGAGCTGTTTTTT. Translated, it gives CASSPPQGYNTGELFF.

This clonotype occurred many times. The rearrangement links TRBV10-3 to TRBJ1-4; D is perhaps TRBD1 (5 bases). The germline V and J ends were trimmed by 2 bases and 8 bases, with 9 bases remaining between them. In germline, CDR1 is ENHRY, CDR2 SYGVKD. The CDR3 is 13 residues long. The DNA for the CDR3 is TGTGCCATCAGTGAGGGGCAGGGAGAAAAACTGTTTTTT. It is translated as CAISEGQGEKLFF.

This chain joins TRBV12-3 or TRBV12-4 and TRBJ2-7; a weak D match, TRBD1 (6 bases). This CDR3 is 12 amino acids long. Trimming took off 3 bases at V and 5 bases at J, with 8 bases between the two ends. CDR3 in amino acids: CASSFHRDEQYF. The CDR3 DNA reads TGTGCCAGCAGTTTTCACAGGGACGAGCAGTACTTC.

This clonotype was recorded many times. The V gene is TRBV20-1, the J gene TRBJ1-4; a weak D match, TRBD1 (6 bases). Trimming removed 0 bases from V and 8 bases from J, with 16 bases in between. The CDR3 contains 15 residues. The germline gives CDR1 DFQATT, CDR2 SNEGSKA (reference sequence). The DNA for the CDR3 is TGCAGTGCTAGAGATCTTACCAGGGGAGGGGAAAAACTGTTTTTT. Protein sequence: CSARDLTRGGEKLFF.

This clonotype was found many times. The DNA of the CDR3 is TGCGCCAGCAGCTTGTTGCCCGGGACAGATACGCAGTATTTT. Translating it yields CASSLLPGTDTQYF. The chain joins TRBV5-1 to TRBJ2-3; D gene ambiguous. Germline V CDR1 and CDR2: SGHRS, YFSETQ. The CDR3 contains 14 residues. Trimming removed 1 base at V and 3 bases at J, with 9 bases between. Filled out from reference TRBV5-1 and TRBJ2-3, the complete variable domain reads KAGVTQTPRYLIKTRGQQVTLSCSPISGHRSVSWYQQTPGQGLQFLFEYFSETQRNKGNFPGRFSGRQFSNSRSEMNVSTLELGDSALYLCASSLLPGTDTQYFGPGTRLTVL.

V gene TRBV27 combines with J gene TRBJ1-2; TRBD1 agrees at 8 bases. CDR3 length: 17 amino acids. Germline V lookup: CDR1 MNHEY, CDR2 SMNVEV (reference sequence). V was clipped by 5 bases and J by 0 bases; unmatched bases: 11. The CDR3 sequence: CASSPTGTGRSNYGYTF. For the CDR3, the DNA is TGTGCCAGCAGTCCGACCGGGACAGGACGCTCTAACTATGGCTACACCTTC.

CDR3 sequence: CASSFPRGLTENTGELFF. In DNA form, the CDR3 reads TGTGCCAGCAGCTTCCCTAGGGGGCTCACGGAGAACACCGGGGAGCTGTTTTTT. The gene calls are TRBV11-1 and TRBJ2-2, with TRBD1 identical over 7 bases. The CDR3 runs 18 residues. Per germline, CDR1 SGHAT and CDR2 FQDESV (reference sequence). J was trimmed by 1 base and V by 3 bases; bases with no gene match: 11.

The V gene is TRBV4-3, the J gene TRBJ1-2; TRBD1 aligns across 7 bases. The germline V gene encodes CDR1 LGHNA and CDR2 YSLEER. Trimming took 1 base from V and 0 from J; bases not matched to a gene: 5. There are 16 residues in the CDR3. In DNA, the CDR3 is TGCGCCAGCAGCCAAGCGCCGGACAGGTCTAACTATGGCTACACCTTC. This translates into CASSQAPDRSNYGYTF.

The chain uses TRBV10-3 and TRBJ2-3; D may be TRBD1 (5 bases). CDR3 length: 14 amino acids. Trimming pared 4 bases from V and 8 bases from J, leaving 16 bases between. Germline V gives CDR1 ENHRY, CDR2 SYGVKD. CDR3 nucleotide sequence: TGTGCCATCAGTGTAAACAGGCAAACGGGTACGCAGTATTTT. Its protein is CAISVNRQTGTQYF.